This T cell receptor (beta chain) was sequenced during a study of cytomegalovirus exposure and HLA in healthy donors. Primers included in the PCR were 60 Vbeta and 13 Jbeta primers. Method: immunoSEQ multiplex PCR; TCRdb's copy keeps in-frame clones and lacks some. In the table there are some 190,000 clones, 70% to 80% of which are singletons. Details on this clone: Its cognate antigen is unknown.

Study outcomes and limitations: With high specificity and sensitivity, the classifier reportedly diagnosed cytomegalovirus status.

CDR1 and CDR2 from the germline V gene are SNHLY and FYNNEI. J gave up 6 bases and V 4 bases, and 5 bases lay outside the gene matches. The CDR3 sequence is 13 residues long. The chain is built from TRBV2 and TRBJ1-2; 7 bases match TRBD1. This receptor was taken from a woman between 25 and 40 years old in good health and CMV-seropositive. The specimen sequenced was PBMCs. CDR3 DNA: TGTGCCAGCAGTGCAAACAGGGGAGATGGCTACACCTTC. It encodes CASSANRGDGYTF.